This passage covers 9 T cell receptor beta chains from one sample sequenced in a study of neurological immune-mediated disorders. MiXCR, run by TCRdb on the 5' RACE reads, gives a single entry per CDR3 protein. This table has about 84,000 distinct CDR3 sequences, under 4.5% appearing once. Time point of the sample: longitudinal time-point 3. The sample was PBMCs. All receptors come from an older woman with multiple sclerosis.

This clonotype was recorded many times. The V call is TRBV10-2, the J call TRBJ2-7, with D possibly matching TRBD1 (6 bases). Germline loops: CDR1 WSHSY, CDR2 SAAADI. Trimming cost V 6 bases and J 2 bases, with 20 bases left between them. This CDR3 contains 16 residues. The CDR3 nucleotides are TGCGCCAGCAGAATATTACGACAGGACGAAGCCTACGAGCAGTACTTC. Protein product: CASRILRQDEAYEQYF.

This clonotype has at least ten counts. The chain links TRBV15 to TRBJ2-1, with 10 bases identical to TRBD1. This CDR3 contains 16 residues. CDR1 is LNHNV, CDR2 YYDKDF, per germline (reference sequence). With 6 bases clipped from V and 6 bases from J, the junction kept 11 bases outside the gene matches. CDR3 coding DNA: TGTGCCACCAGTTCTCCCCGGGACAGGGGTGGCAATGAGCAGTTCTTC. This gives the protein CATSSPRDRGGNEQFF.

This clonotype was detected ten times or more. The V gene is TRBV5-6, the J gene TRBJ1-3; 7 nucleotides line up with TRBD1. CDR3 length: 16 amino acids. V was pared by 2 bases and J by 0 bases, with 5 bases of the junction left unmatched. Germline loops: CDR1 SGHDT, CDR2 YYEEEE. The CDR3 sequence is CASSFGTVRSGNTIYF. CDR3 DNA: TGTGCCAGCAGCTTCGGGACAGTGCGCTCTGGAAACACCATATATTTT.

This clonotype was observed many times. The chain recombines TRBV20-1 with TRBJ1-6; 7 bases align to TRBD1. V lost 3 bases, J lost 10 bases, and 9 bases stayed unmatched. The CDR3 spans 14 residues. Germline-derived CDR1 and CDR2 are DFQATT and SNEGSKA (reference sequence). This chain's CDR3 is CSASVDREGSPLHF. The DNA for the CDR3 is TGCAGTGCTAGCGTCGACAGGGAAGGCTCACCCCTCCACTTT.

This clonotype was found many times. The CDR3 sequence is CAISSPEWGINEQFF. The DNA for the CDR3 is TGTGCCATCAGTTCGCCGGAATGGGGTATCAATGAGCAGTTCTTC. J is TRBJ2-1 and V is TRBV10-3; D is uncertain. The CDR3 runs to 15 residues. CDR1 is ENHRY and CDR2 is SYGVKD in the germline V gene. Trimming stripped 5 bases from V and 6 bases from J, with 17 bases between.

This clonotype showed up many times. The chain employs TRBV12-3 or TRBV12-4 and TRBJ1-1; D may be TRBD1 (5 bases). V shed 7 bases and J shed 5 bases, with 14 bases lying between them. This CDR3 has 13 residues. CDR3 residues: CASTPLRGTEAFF. The CDR3 DNA is TGTGCCAGCACCCCGCTCCGGGGGACTGAAGCTTTCTTT.

This clonotype has a count of ten or more. V and J are TRBV5-1 and TRBJ1-2; perhaps TRBD1 as D (6 bases). Germline CDR1 SGHRS, CDR2 YFSETQ. The CDR3 is 17 amino acids. V lost 4 bases, J lost 3 bases, and 22 bases lay in between. This CDR3 is CASSPFRVRDTDYGYTF. The CDR3 nucleotides are TGCGCCAGCAGCCCATTTCGTGTACGGGACACCGACTATGGCTACACCTTC.

This clonotype was counted ten times or more. The chain has TRBV27 and TRBJ1-5; D perhaps matches TRBD1 (6 bases). The CDR3 is 14 amino acids. Germline V lookup: CDR1 MNHEY, CDR2 SMNVEV (reference sequence). Trimming shortened V by 8 bases and J by 5 bases, and 16 bases separated the two germline ends. CDR3 sequence reads: CASAHREGDQPQHF. In DNA form, the CDR3 reads TGTGCCAGCGCCCACAGGGAAGGGGATCAGCCCCAGCATTTT.

This clonotype was counted ten times or more. The chain couples TRBV7-9 to TRBJ1-1, with D hard to call. With 1 base removed from V and 1 base from J, the gap between germline ends came to 7 bases. Germline loops: CDR1 SEHNR, CDR2 FQNEAQ (reference sequence). This CDR3 is 14 amino acids long. The chain's CDR3 is CASSLVSRNTEAFF. CDR3 coding DNA: TGTGCCAGCAGCTTAGTATCCAGGAACACTGAAGCTTTCTTT. The complete variable domain, with remaining parts taken from reference TRBV7-9 and TRBJ1-1, reads DTGVSQNPRHKITKRGQNVTFRCDPISEHNRLYWYRQTLGQGPEFLTYFQNEAQLEKSRLLSDRFSAERPKGSFSTLEIQRTEQGDSAMYLCASSLVSRNTEAFFGQGTRLTVV.